These T cell receptor beta chains were read from a single sample in a study of T cell repertoires in cytomegalovirus infection. MiXCR was run by TCRdb on the reads, yielding one entry per CDR3 protein. This table holds a few hundred thousand distinct CDR3 sequences, about 35% found once. Antigens for these TCRs are unknown. Sequencing used cultured PBMCs, obtained from culture after CMV antigen stimulation. Receptors originate from a human donor in good health (CMV status not recorded). Some clones in this sample may be carry-over from other donors' samples. CDR3s include the opening cysteine and the closing phenylalanine or tryptophan. D genes are given only for firm matches. Only part of the rows carry a size: once, few, many, or a class if the clone is expanded.

V gene	clone size	J gene	D gene	CDR3 length	CDR3 DNA	CDR3 protein
TRBV7-9	NA	TRBJ2-5	NA	14	TGTGCCAGCAGCTTTCAGACTACTCAAGAGACCCAGTACTTC	CASSFQTTQETQYF
TRBV5-1	once	TRBJ2-3	NA	13	TGCGCCAGCAGCTTGGCCGGGGGAAAATCGCAGTATTTT	CASSLAGGKSQYF
TRBV7-2	few	TRBJ2-3	NA	14	TGTGCCAGCAGCTTAGACGGTCACACAGATACGCAGTATTTT	CASSLDGHTDTQYF
TRBV20-1	few	TRBJ1-1	TRBD1	16	TGCAGTGCTAAAGGGGTAGAGGGGGCGCGAGTTACTGAAGCTTTCTTT	CSAKGVEGARVTEAFF
TRBV28	NA	TRBJ1-1	TRBD1	13	TGTGCCACCCGGGGGACAGGGGAGACTGAAGCTTTCTTT	CATRGTGETEAFF
TRBV4-3	few	TRBJ1-2	NA	17	TGCGCCAGCAGCCAAGATAAAGTACAGGGACTCCAGCGTGGCTACACCTTC	CASSQDKVQGLQRGYTF
TRBV4-3	NA	TRBJ2-2	NA	17	TGCGCCAGCAAACAAATTAATGGACGGATTAACACCGGGGAGCTGTTTTTT	CASKQINGRINTGELFF
TRBV19	NA	TRBJ2-5	NA	14	TGTGCCAGTAGTGGGGGCGGGGCTCAAGAGACCCAGTACTTC	CASSGGGAQETQYF
TRBV7-4	NA	TRBJ1-1	NA	15	TGTGCCAGCAGTCAACCTCTCTCACAGGGAACTGAAGCTTTCTTT	CASSQPLSQGTEAFF
TRBV6-2/TRBV6-3	NA	TRBJ2-3	TRBD2	17	TGTGCCCGCAGTTACTCGACGGGTAGCGGGAGTTCAGATACGCAGTATTTT	CARSYSTGSGSSDTQYF
TRBV19	NA	TRBJ1-6	TRBD1	16	TGTGCCAGTACCCACGGACAGGGCACGTTGAAATCACCCCTCCACTTT	CASTHGQGTLKSPLHF
TRBV12-3/TRBV12-4	NA	TRBJ1-5	NA	15	TGTGCCAGCAGTAGGGACGGACGGCTCAATCAGCCCCAGCATTTT	CASSRDGRLNQPQHF
TRBV7-2	few	TRBJ2-1	TRBD2	14	TGTGCCAGCAAGAGCGGGATCGGGTACAATGAGCAGTTCTTC	CASKSGIGYNEQFF
TRBV6-2/TRBV6-3	few	TRBJ2-4	NA	17	TGTGCCAGCAGTTATGTGTTCGGGAGCGGAAGGAAAAACATTCAGTACTTC	CASSYVFGSGRKNIQYF
TRBV6-4	many	TRBJ1-2	TRBD1	17	TGTGCCAGCAGTGATGGGACAGACGCAGCAAGTAGCCATGGCTACACCTTC	CASSDGTDAASSHGYTF
TRBV7-2	many	TRBJ2-5	TRBD2	14	TGTGCCAGCAGCCTTGGACTACTAGCGGAGACCCAGTACTTC	CASSLGLLAETQYF
TRBV10-3	few	TRBJ1-2	NA	14	TGTGCCATCAGTGAGTCGGGGGGGGCCGGTGGCTACACCTTC	CAISESGGAGGYTF
TRBV7-6	NA	TRBJ2-5	NA	16	TGTGCCAGCAGCAAGGGTCTCTTCGGGGTACAAGAGACCCAGTACTTC	CASSKGLFGVQETQYF
TRBV6-6	NA	TRBJ2-7	NA	14	TGTGCCAGCAGAGCCCAAGGGAGCTCCTACGAGCAGTACTTC	CASRAQGSSYEQYF
TRBV6-8	NA	TRBJ1-2	NA	14	TGTGCCAGCAGTCCTCCGGGGACGAGGCTTGGCTACACCTTC	CASSPPGTRLGYTF
TRBV9	NA	TRBJ2-7	NA	14	TGTGCCAGCAGCCAGGGTTCGAGGGCCTACGAGCAGTACTTC	CASSQGSRAYEQYF
TRBV15	NA	TRBJ1-1	TRBD1	18	TGTGCCACCAGCAGAGATTGGGGCCTGGGGGGGACAGGGGGACAAGCTTTCTTT	CATSRDWGLGGTGGQAFF
TRBV7-2	few	TRBJ2-3	TRBD2	15	TGTGCCAGCAGCACGAGCGGGAGAAGATCGGATACGCAGTATTTT	CASSTSGRRSDTQYF
TRBV12-3/TRBV12-4	NA	TRBJ1-1	NA	12	TGTGCCAGCAGCCCAGGGAGGAGTGAAGCTTTCTTT	CASSPGRSEAFF
TRBV7-2	many	TRBJ1-4	NA	13	TGTGCCAGCAGCGCCCGCCACCGGGAAAAACTGTTTTTT	CASSARHREKLFF
TRBV7-2	few	TRBJ2-5	NA	13	TGTGCCAGCAGCCCCCGGGACCAAGAGACCCAGTACTTC	CASSPRDQETQYF
TRBV5-4	NA	TRBJ2-5	NA	14	TGTGCCAGCAGCTTTAGCAGGAGTCAAGAGACCCAGTACTTC	CASSFSRSQETQYF
TRBV4-3	NA	TRBJ2-7	TRBD2	15	TGCGCCAGCAGCCAAGATCGGGGAAGCGGGAGAGAGCAGTACTTC	CASSQDRGSGREQYF
TRBV5-4	NA	TRBJ2-2	NA	15	TGTGCCAGCAGCTTGCCAGGGTTGGACACCGGGGAGCTGTTTTTT	CASSLPGLDTGELFF
TRBV6-1	few	TRBJ1-5	NA	14	TGTGCCAGCAAGACCCCAGGGAGCAATCAGCCCCAGCATTTT	CASKTPGSNQPQHF
TRBV7-2	many	TRBJ1-2	TRBD1	13	TGTGCCAGCAGCCCAACAGGGGTGAGAGGCTACACCTTC	CASSPTGVRGYTF
TRBV6-2/TRBV6-3	NA	TRBJ2-5	NA	17	TGTGCCAGCAGTCCCCCCATTCGGTTCCGGACCCAAGAGACCCAGTACTTC	CASSPPIRFRTQETQYF
TRBV3-1	NA	TRBJ1-1	NA	14	TGTGCCAGCAGCCAAGTAGGGACGGGCACTGAAGCTTTCTTT	CASSQVGTGTEAFF
TRBV20-1	many	TRBJ1-1	NA	14	TGCAGTGCTAGACCTCGGACACATAACACTGAAGCTTTCTTT	CSARPRTHNTEAFF
TRBV6-1	few	TRBJ2-3	NA	14	TGTGCCAGCAGTGACACGGACCTCACAGATACGCAGTATTTT	CASSDTDLTDTQYF
TRBV7-9	NA	TRBJ2-1	NA	15	TGTGCCAGCAGCTTCAGTGAAGTCTCCTACAATGAGCAGTTCTTC	CASSFSEVSYNEQFF
TRBV7-8	NA	TRBJ2-3	TRBD2	13	TGTGCCAGCAGCTCCATTAGCGGGGGTACGCAGTATTTT	CASSSISGGTQYF
TRBV29-1	once	TRBJ1-1	TRBD1	13	TGCAGCGTTGTTTTCGGGGACAGGTTTGAAGCTTTCTTT	CSVVFGDRFEAFF
TRBV7-2	many	TRBJ2-1	TRBD2	14	TGTGCCAGCAGCCCCGGGACTAGCCTCGATGAGCAGTTCTTC	CASSPGTSLDEQFF
TRBV10-3	NA	TRBJ2-2	NA	16	TGTGCCATCAGTGAGTCTTCCGGGATGAACACCGGGGAGCTGTTTTTT	CAISESSGMNTGELFF
TRBV2	NA	TRBJ2-7	NA	15	TGTGCCAGCAGTGAAGCGGCACAGTTACTCTACGAGCAGTACTTC	CASSEAAQLLYEQYF
TRBV7-6	many	TRBJ1-3	NA	16	TGTGCCAGCAGCTTAGCGCCTGGCCAGAAAGGAAACACCATATATTTT	CASSLAPGQKGNTIYF
TRBV15	once	TRBJ2-1	TRBD2	16	TGTGCCACCAGCCTACTTAGCGGGGATGGGTACAATGAGCAGTTCTTC	CATSLLSGDGYNEQFF
TRBV19	NA	TRBJ2-2	TRBD1	16	TGTGCCAGTAGTATCCCGGGACAGTCGAACACCGGGGAGCTGTTTTTT	CASSIPGQSNTGELFF
TRBV27	NA	TRBJ2-1	TRBD2	17	TGTGCCAGCAGTTTGGTCCTAGCGGGAGGTCTTGGCAATGAGCAGTTCTTC	CASSLVLAGGLGNEQFF
TRBV7-2	few	TRBJ2-3	TRBD2	16	TGTGCCAGCAGTCATATAGCGGGAGGGCCGGTGGATACGCAGTATTTT	CASSHIAGGPVDTQYF
TRBV4-1	NA	TRBJ2-7	NA	14	TGCGCCAGCGGCTTCCGGGCTACCAGCCACGAGCAGTACTTC	CASGFRATSHEQYF
TRBV7-9	NA	TRBJ2-1	NA	16	TGTGCCAGCAGCTTAAGTAGGGGGTTGTCCTACAATGAGCAGTTCTTC	CASSLSRGLSYNEQFF
TRBV19	many	TRBJ2-2	TRBD1	16	TGTGCCAGTAGTATAAGGGGACAGGGAAGCACCGGGGAGCTGTTTTTT	CASSIRGQGSTGELFF
TRBV19	NA	TRBJ2-1	NA	14	TGTGCCAGTAAGCAGGGAGCCTCCTACAATGAGCAGTTCTTC	CASKQGASYNEQFF
TRBV12-3/TRBV12-4	few	TRBJ1-1	NA	12	TGTGCCAGCACCAGGGGGAACACTGAAGCTTTCTTT	CASTRGNTEAFF